These 15 T cell receptor beta chains were all obtained from the same sample, sequenced in a study of cytomegalovirus exposure and HLA in healthy donors. Primers: 60 Vbeta forward and 13 Jbeta reverse. Only in-frame clones appear in the TCRdb table, and some are missing; sequencing was by immunoSEQ multiplex PCR. The sample carries 90,000 to 150,000 clones, less than 80% recorded once. The specimen was PBMCs. All receptors derive from a woman aged 45-60 years in good health and CMV-seropositive.

The chain employs TRBV4-2 and TRBJ2-5; TRBD2 is a possible D gene (5 bases). V dropped 0 bases and J dropped 5 bases, with 13 bases sitting between them. Germline-derived CDR1 and CDR2 are LGHNA and YNFKEQ. This CDR3 has 15 residues. The CDR3, as DNA: TGTGCCAGCAGCCAAGAGAGAGGGTATGATGAGACCCAGTACTTC. Amino acids: CASSQERGYDETQYF.

This clone came up a few times. This chain uses TRBV5-1 with TRBJ2-3; 14 positions agree with TRBD2. The V gene end was trimmed by 4 bases and the J gene end by 4 bases; junction bases not matched to a gene: 8. Germline V gene lookup returns CDR1 SGHRS and CDR2 YFSETQ. The length of the CDR3 is 17 residues. The CDR3 loop reads CASSPGTSGRGADTQYF. In nucleotides, the CDR3 is TGCGCCAGCAGCCCCGGGACTAGCGGGAGAGGGGCAGATACGCAGTATTTT. The variable domain in full, with the rest retrieved from reference TRBV5-1 and TRBJ2-3, is KAGVTQTPRYLIKTRGQQVTLSCSPISGHRSVSWYQQTPGQGLQFLFEYFSETQRNKGNFPGRFSGRQFSNSRSEMNVSTLELGDSALYLCASSPGTSGRGADTQYFGPGTRLTVL.

This clone has a single count. The chain uses TRBV19 and TRBJ1-4; D is unclear. Between the trimmed V and J ends, which lost 2 bases and 2 bases, there was a span of 6 bases. Germline CDR1 reads LNHDA; CDR2 reads SQIVND (reference sequence). The CDR3 runs 14 residues. In DNA form, the CDR3 reads TGTGCCAGTAGTATAACCGGGACTAATGAAAAACTGTTTTTT. It is translated as CASSITGTNEKLFF.

The J gene is TRBJ2-7, the V gene TRBV19; D is unclear. This CDR3 is built from 13 residues. Per germline, CDR1 LNHDA and CDR2 SQIVND (reference sequence). Trimming took off 1 base at V and 6 bases at J, with 10 bases between the two ends. The CDR3 is CASSIVWASEQYF. The CDR3 nucleotides read TGTGCCAGTAGTATAGTTTGGGCCAGCGAGCAGTACTTC.

The rearrangement joins TRBV28 to TRBJ1-1; 10 positions match TRBD1. Germline values: CDR1 MDHEN, CDR2 SYDVKM. V shed 4 bases and J 4 bases; nucleotides not matched to a gene: 12. The CDR3 length is 17 residues. The CDR3 here is CASSSLMDRGLGTEAFF. The CDR3 nucleotides read TGTGCCAGCAGTTCGTTGATGGACAGGGGGTTGGGCACTGAAGCTTTCTTT.

This clone has only one observation. The chain is built from TRBV7-2 and TRBJ2-1; D call uncertain. Germline V lookup: CDR1 SGHTA, CDR2 FQGNSA. The CDR3 has 15 amino acids. V gave up 1 base and J gave up 4 bases, with 11 bases separating them. CDR3 sequence (DNA): TGTGCCAGCAGCTTAGGTATGGCCGAATACAATGAGCAGTTCTTC. Translation: CASSLGMAEYNEQFF.

V is TRBV4-2 and J is TRBJ2-6; tentative D call: TRBD2 (5 bases). The germline gives CDR1 LGHNA, CDR2 YNFKEQ. Trimming stripped 0 bases from V and 5 bases from J, with 14 bases between. The CDR3 covers 17 residues. The DNA of the CDR3 is TGTGCCAGCAGCCAAGATCTTTCGGGGTCGAGGGCCAACGTCCTGACTTTC. The encoded protein is CASSQDLSGSRANVLTF.

CDR3 nucleotides: TGTGCCAGCAGCGCCATGACCGGGGACACTGAAGCTTTCTTT. As protein: CASSAMTGDTEAFF. The gene calls are TRBV7-2 and TRBJ1-1, with unresolved D. Germline lookup yields CDR1 SGHTA and CDR2 FQGNSA. Trimming cost V 5 bases and J 3 bases, with 13 bases left between them. The CDR3 extends over 14 amino acids.

This clone occurred a few times. The V and J genes are TRBV4-2 and TRBJ2-7; possibly TRBD2 for D (7 bases). V was pared by 4 bases and J by 4 bases, with 23 bases between. CDR3 length: 17 amino acids. The V gene's germline CDR1 is LGHNA and CDR2 YNFKEQ. CDR3 region: CASSLQTSGGGPYEQYF. The CDR3 DNA follows: TGTGCCAGCAGCCTCCAGACGTCCGGCGGGGGCCCATACGAGCAGTACTTC.

Only one count was recorded for this clone. The chain employs TRBV10-3 and TRBJ1-3, with 9 nucleotides matching TRBD1. Trimming removed 6 bases from V and 1 base from J; junction bases left unmatched: 7. The CDR3 is 16 residues long. Per germline, CDR1 ENHRY and CDR2 SYGVKD. The CDR3 DNA reads TGTGCCATCAGCCAGACAGGGGGAAGTTCTGGAAACACCATATATTTT. It encodes CAISQTGGSSGNTIYF.

The V call is TRBV10-3, the J call TRBJ2-7; 8 bases are a match to TRBD1. Germline CDR1 ENHRY, CDR2 SYGVKD. V lost 7 bases and J lost 6; bases outside the gene matches: 11. The length of the CDR3 is 14 residues. The CDR3 is CAIKMTGDFPEQYF. The CDR3 DNA reads TGTGCCATCAAAATGACAGGGGATTTTCCCGAGCAGTACTTC.

The rearrangement links TRBV7-2 to TRBJ2-5; 7 bases fit TRBD2. V lost 1 base and J lost 5; bases outside the gene matches: 13. CDR3 length: 17 amino acids. Per the germline V gene, CDR1 is SGHTA and CDR2 is FQGNSA. The CDR3 DNA follows: TGTGCCAGCAGCTTAGAGGGGTGGCTAGCGGTGGGCGAGACCCAGTACTTC. This translates into CASSLEGWLAVGETQYF.

The genes are TRBV4-2 and TRBJ2-2; TRBD2 agrees at 7 bases. Unmatched junction bases numbered 10, after V lost 3 bases and J lost 3 bases. This CDR3 has 17 amino acids. The germline gives CDR1 LGHNA, CDR2 YNFKEQ. This CDR3 is CASSQEAVLADTGELFF. The DNA for the CDR3 is TGTGCCAGCAGCCAGGAAGCTGTGCTAGCGGACACCGGGGAGCTGTTTTTT.

This clone was picked up a small number of times. The J gene is TRBJ2-3, the V gene TRBV18; 14 bases map to TRBD2. Unmatched junction bases numbered 4, after V lost 3 bases and J lost 5 bases. The CDR3 totals 16 residues. The germline CDR1 and CDR2 sequences are KGHSH and LQKENI. The CDR3 coding sequence is TGTGCCAGCTCACCGGGACTAGCGGGAGCAGAAGATACGCAGTATTTT. This encodes CASSPGLAGAEDTQYF.

The sample holds a few counts of this clone. V gene TRBV21-1 combines with J gene TRBJ1-2; the table's D call TRBD1 went unverified against the DNA. TRBV21-1 is termed a pseudogene. CDR3 length: 18 amino acids. The DNA of the CDR3 is TGTGCCAGCGGTGACTCCGGGACAGGGGGCTCAATAAGTGGTGGCTACACCTTC. It translates to CASGDSGTGGSISGGYTF.